The present T cell receptor (beta chain) was sequenced within a study of T cells in Graves' hyperthyroidism and ophthalmopathy. RNA transcripts served as the template for amplifying TCR beta CDR3 regions. HTBI primers were used for first-round RT-PCR of the TCR CDR3. Each CDR3 protein gets one entry after TCRdb re-called the multiplex PCR reads with MiXCR. The sample lists under 300,000 distinct CDR3 sequences, more than 12% occurring once. Germline loops: CDR1 LNHNV, CDR2 YYDKDF (reference sequence). The CDR3 loop spans 14 amino acids. V lost 3 bases, J lost 5 bases, and 13 bases lay in between. The sample holds many counts of this clonotype. As yet, its antigen is unknown. Study conclusions and caveats: Expanded thyroid clonotypes (above 0.001) were mostly also found in blood. Separation of ophthalmopathy from stable hyperthyroidism was achieved by a 13 V-J model.

Specimen: blood. This receptor was identified in a woman aged 40 to 50 with Graves' hyperthyroidism that later progressed to Graves' ophthalmopathy. The J gene is TRBJ1-1, the V gene TRBV15; no definite D call. CDR3: CATSSPSTGTEAFF. The DNA for the CDR3 is TGTGCCACCAGCAGCCCTAGTACGGGGACTGAAGCTTTCTTT.